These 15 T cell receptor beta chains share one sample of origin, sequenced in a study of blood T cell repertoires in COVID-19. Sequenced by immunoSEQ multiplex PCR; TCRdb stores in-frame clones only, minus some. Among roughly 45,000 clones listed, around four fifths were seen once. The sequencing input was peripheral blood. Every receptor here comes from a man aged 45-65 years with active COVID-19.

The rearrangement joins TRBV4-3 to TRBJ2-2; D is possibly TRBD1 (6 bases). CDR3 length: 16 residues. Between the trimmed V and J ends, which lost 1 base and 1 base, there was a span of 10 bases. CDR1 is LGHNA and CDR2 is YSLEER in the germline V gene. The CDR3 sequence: CASSQGGQKNTGELFF. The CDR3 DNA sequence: TGCGCCAGCAGCCAAGGTGGACAGAAGAACACCGGGGAGCTGTTTTTT.

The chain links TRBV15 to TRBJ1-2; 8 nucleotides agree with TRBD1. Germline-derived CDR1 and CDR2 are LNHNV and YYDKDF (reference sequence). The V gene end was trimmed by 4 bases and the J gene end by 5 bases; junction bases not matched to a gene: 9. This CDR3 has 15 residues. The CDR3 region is CATSKDPGQAYGYTF. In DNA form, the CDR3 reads TGTGCCACCAGCAAAGACCCGGGACAGGCTTATGGCTACACCTTC.

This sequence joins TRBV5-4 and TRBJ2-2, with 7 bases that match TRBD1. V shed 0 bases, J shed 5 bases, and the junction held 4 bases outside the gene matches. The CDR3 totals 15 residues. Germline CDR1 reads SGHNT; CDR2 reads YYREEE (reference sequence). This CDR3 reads CASSLGTGVTGELFF. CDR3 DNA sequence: TGTGCCAGCAGCTTGGGGACAGGAGTTACCGGGGAGCTGTTTTTT.

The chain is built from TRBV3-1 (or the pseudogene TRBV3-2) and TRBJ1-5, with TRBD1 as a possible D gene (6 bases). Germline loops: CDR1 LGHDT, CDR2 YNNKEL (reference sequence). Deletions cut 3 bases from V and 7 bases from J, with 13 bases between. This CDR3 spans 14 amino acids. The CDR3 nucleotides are TGTGCCAGCAGCCAGACAGGTAGGGGACAGCCCCAGCATTTT. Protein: CASSQTGRGQPQHF.

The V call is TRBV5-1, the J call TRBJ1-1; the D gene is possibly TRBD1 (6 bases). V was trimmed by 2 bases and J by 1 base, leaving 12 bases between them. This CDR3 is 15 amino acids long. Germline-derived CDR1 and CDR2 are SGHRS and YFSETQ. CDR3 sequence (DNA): TGCGCCAGCAGCTTCGTTGGGGGCGAGAACACTGAAGCTTTCTTT. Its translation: CASSFVGGENTEAFF. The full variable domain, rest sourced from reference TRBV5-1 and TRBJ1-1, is KAGVTQTPRYLIKTRGQQVTLSCSPISGHRSVSWYQQTPGQGLQFLFEYFSETQRNKGNFPGRFSGRQFSNSRSEMNVSTLELGDSALYLCASSFVGGENTEAFFGQGTRLTVV.

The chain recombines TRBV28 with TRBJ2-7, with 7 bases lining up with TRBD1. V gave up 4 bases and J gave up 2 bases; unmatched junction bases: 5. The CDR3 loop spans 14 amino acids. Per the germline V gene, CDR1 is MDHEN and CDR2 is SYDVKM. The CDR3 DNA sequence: TGTGCCAGCAGTTACAGGGGACGGCCCTACGAGCAGTACTTC. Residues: CASSYRGRPYEQYF.

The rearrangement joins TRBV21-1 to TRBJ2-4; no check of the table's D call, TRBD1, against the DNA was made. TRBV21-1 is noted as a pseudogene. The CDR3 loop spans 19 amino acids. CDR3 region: CASSPQGAGTALAKNIQYF. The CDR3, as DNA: TGTGCCAGCAGCCCCCAGGGGGCCGGGACAGCTCTAGCCAAAAACATTCAGTACTTC.

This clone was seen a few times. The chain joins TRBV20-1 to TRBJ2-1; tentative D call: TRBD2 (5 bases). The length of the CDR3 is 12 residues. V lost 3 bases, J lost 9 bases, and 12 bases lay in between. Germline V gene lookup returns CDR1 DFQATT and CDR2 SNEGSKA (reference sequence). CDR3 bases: TGCAGTGCTAGTTCCCGGGGTATTGAGCAGTTCTTC. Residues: CSASSRGIEQFF.

DNA for the CDR3: TGTGCCAGCAGCTCGGGACAGGACCCCACTGAAGCTTTCTTT. This translates into CASSSGQDPTEAFF. This chain connects TRBV5-4 to TRBJ1-1, with 8 positions matching TRBD1. Germline values: CDR1 SGHNT, CDR2 YYREEE (reference sequence). This CDR3 spans 14 amino acids. The trim removed 3 bases at V and 4 bases at J, leaving 5 bases unmatched.

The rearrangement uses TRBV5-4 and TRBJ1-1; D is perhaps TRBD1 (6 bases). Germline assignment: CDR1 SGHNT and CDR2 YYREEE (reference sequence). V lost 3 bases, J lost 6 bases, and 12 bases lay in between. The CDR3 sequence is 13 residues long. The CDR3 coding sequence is TGTGCCAGCAGCTCTGACAGGTTCGCTGAAGCTTTCTTT. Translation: CASSSDRFAEAFF. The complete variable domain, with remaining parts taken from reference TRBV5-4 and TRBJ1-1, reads ETGVTQSPTHLIKTRGQQVTLRCSSQSGHNTVSWYQQALGQGPQFIFQYYREEENGRGNFPPRFSGLQFPNYSSELNVNALELDDSALYLCASSSDRFAEAFFGQGTRLTVV.

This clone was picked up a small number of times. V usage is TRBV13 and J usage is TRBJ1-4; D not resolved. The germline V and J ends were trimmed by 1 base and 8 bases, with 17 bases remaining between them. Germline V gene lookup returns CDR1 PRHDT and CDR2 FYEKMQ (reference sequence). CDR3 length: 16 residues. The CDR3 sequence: CASSLVKALYAEKLFF. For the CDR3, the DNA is TGTGCCAGCAGCTTAGTTAAAGCATTATATGCGGAAAAACTGTTTTTT.

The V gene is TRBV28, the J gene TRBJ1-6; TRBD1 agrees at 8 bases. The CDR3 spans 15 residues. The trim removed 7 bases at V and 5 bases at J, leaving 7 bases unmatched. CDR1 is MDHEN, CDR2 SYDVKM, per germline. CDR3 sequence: CASKLGDRNNSPLHF. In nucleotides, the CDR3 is TGTGCCAGCAAGTTAGGGGACAGGAATAATTCACCCCTCCACTTT.

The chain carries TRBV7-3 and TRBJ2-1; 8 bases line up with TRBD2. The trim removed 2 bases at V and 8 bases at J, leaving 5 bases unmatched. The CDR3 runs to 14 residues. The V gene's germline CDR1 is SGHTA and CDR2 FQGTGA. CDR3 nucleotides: TGTGCCAGCAGCTTAGGGGGACTAGTGGATGAGCAGTTCTTC. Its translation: CASSLGGLVDEQFF.

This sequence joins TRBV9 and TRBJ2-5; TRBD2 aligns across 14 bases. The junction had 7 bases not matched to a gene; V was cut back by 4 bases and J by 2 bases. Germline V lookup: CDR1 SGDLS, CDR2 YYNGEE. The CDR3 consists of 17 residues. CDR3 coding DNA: TGTGCCAGCAGCCCCTTTCGACTAGCGGGGGGGCAAGAGACCCAGTACTTC. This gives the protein CASSPFRLAGGQETQYF.

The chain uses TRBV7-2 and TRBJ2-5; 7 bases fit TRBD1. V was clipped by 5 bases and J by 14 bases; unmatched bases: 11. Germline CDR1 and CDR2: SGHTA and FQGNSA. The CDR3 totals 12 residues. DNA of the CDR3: TGTGCCAGCAGCCCCCCCTTTGGACAGGCTTACTTC. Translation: CASSPPFGQAYF.